Listed here are 23 T cell receptor beta chains from one sample, sequenced in a study of control samples from healthy donors and cancer patients (TCRdb year 2020). Receptor libraries were prepared by the immunoSEQ multiplex PCR assay. TCRdb holds this immuneACCESS table with in-frame rearrangements only. Some clones are missing; in checked studies, unresolved V genes explain under half, and the rest has no known cause. The sample table holds approximately 84,000 clones, of which about four fifths were seen once. The leading ten clones occupy around 10% of the sample. Sequencing was carried out using blood. The receptors were gathered from a woman aged 55-75 years in good health.

The V call is TRBV6-5, the J call TRBJ2-7; either TRBD1 or TRBD2 may supply D (5 bases each). Germline CDR1 MNHEY, CDR2 SVGAGI. The CDR3 runs 15 residues. Deletions cut 6 bases from V and 3 bases from J, with 18 bases between. CDR3 sequence: CASSLRGARIYEQYF. The CDR3 DNA is TGTGCCAGCAGCCTCCGAGGGGCTAGAATCTACGAGCAGTACTTC.

This clone was observed a handful of times. This chain links TRBV27 with TRBJ1-5; TRBD1 agrees at 10 bases. This CDR3 region has 15 residues. Germline values: CDR1 MNHEY, CDR2 SMNVEV (reference sequence). Unmatched junction bases numbered 5, after V lost 4 bases and J lost 5 bases. Written as DNA, the CDR3 is TGTGCCAGCAGTTCTAGACAGGGGGCCCATCAGCCCCAGCATTTT. This sequence encodes CASSSRQGAHQPQHF.

The V and J genes are TRBV29-1 and TRBJ2-1; 10 positions match TRBD2. Germline-derived CDR1 and CDR2 are SQVTM and ANQGSEA. The trim removed 0 bases at V and 7 bases at J, leaving 15 bases unmatched. CDR3 size: 18 residues. CDR3 DNA: TGCAGCGTTGAAGAGGGACTGTGGGCTAGCGGGAGTAAAAATGAGCAGTTCTTC. Translating gives CSVEEGLWASGSKNEQFF.

This chain connects TRBV2 to TRBJ2-7, with D hard to call. The ends were cut back, 3 bases at V and 2 bases at J, with 8 bases in the middle. CDR1 is SNHLY, CDR2 FYNNEI, per germline. The CDR3 sequence is 13 residues long. This CDR3 reads CASSEVGTYEQYF. As DNA, the CDR3 is TGTGCCAGCAGTGAGGTGGGCACCTACGAGCAGTACTTC.

CDR3 coding DNA: TGTGCCAGTAGTATTCCCGAGTACAATGAGCAGTTCTTC. This translates into CASSIPEYNEQFF. This chain uses TRBV19 with TRBJ2-1; D call uncertain. Germline V gene data show CDR1 as LNHDA and CDR2 as SQIVND (reference sequence). Trimming shortened V by 3 bases and J by 4 bases, and 7 bases separated the two germline ends. The CDR3 has 13 residues. The full variable domain, completed using reference TRBV19 and TRBJ2-1, is DGGITQSPKYLFRKEGQNVTLSCEQNLNHDAMYWYRQDPGQGLRLIYYSQIVNDFQKGDIAEGYSVSREKKESFPLTVTSAQKNPTAFYLCASSIPEYNEQFFGPGTRLTVL.

The genes are TRBV11-2 and TRBJ1-3; D ambiguous. This CDR3 is built from 17 residues. Trimming cost V 3 bases and J 2 bases, with 17 bases left between them. Germline-derived CDR1 and CDR2 are SGHAT and FQNNGV. Written as DNA, the CDR3 is TGTGCCAGCAGCTTGGCCCTTGGAAGGGTAGCTGGAAACACCATATATTTT. It encodes CASSLALGRVAGNTIYF.

The rearrangement links TRBV6-6 to TRBJ1-2; D gene uncertain. The CDR3 totals 14 residues. Germline assignment: CDR1 MNHNY and CDR2 SVGAGI (reference sequence). The V gene lost 5 bases and the J gene lost 2 bases, with 12 bases spanning the gap. The CDR3, as DNA: TGTGCCAGCAGTCCTTCTGTGGTGAACTATGGCTACACCTTC. It is translated as CASSPSVVNYGYTF.

The chain employs TRBV5-1 and TRBJ2-7; D is ambiguous. V shed 6 bases and J shed 2 bases, with 6 bases lying between them. From germline, CDR1 is SGHRS and CDR2 YFSETQ. The CDR3 is 11 amino acids. The CDR3 DNA reads as TGCGCCAGCAAGGGTGCCTACGAGCAGTACTTC. It codes for CASKGAYEQYF.

The chain links TRBV3-1 (or the pseudogene TRBV3-2) to TRBJ1-6; D not certain. Germline V gives CDR1 LGHDT, CDR2 YNNKEL (reference sequence). There are 19 residues in the CDR3. V lost 0 bases and J lost 0, with 15 bases in between. The CDR3 spells CASSQDNPALSSYNSPLHF. The CDR3 DNA reads TGTGCCAGCAGCCAAGATAATCCAGCCCTAAGCTCCTATAATTCACCCCTCCACTTT.

The chain is built from TRBV18 and TRBJ1-2; D call uncertain. This CDR3 has 13 residues. Germline V gene data show CDR1 as KGHSH and CDR2 as LQKENI. V lost 6 bases to trimming and J lost 6 bases, with 14 bases between them. The chain's CDR3 is CASSMTRSDGYTF. The CDR3 DNA follows: TGTGCCAGCTCTATGACGCGCTCGGATGGCTACACCTTC.

The chain has TRBV7-2 and TRBJ2-1; a weak D match, TRBD2 (5 bases). CDR3 length equals 16 residues. The germline V gene has CDR1 SGHTA and CDR2 FQGNSA. V lost 3 bases and J 1 base, leaving 13 bases between the germline ends. The CDR3 protein is CASSFRTRGSYNEQFF. The CDR3, as DNA: TGTGCCAGCAGCTTTAGGACCCGAGGGTCCTACAATGAGCAGTTCTTC.

The rearrangement uses TRBV2 and TRBJ1-2; 11 positions match TRBD1. The V and J ends lost 4 bases and 4 bases, in that order; junction bases with no gene match: 5. The CDR3 runs to 15 residues. Germline values: CDR1 SNHLY, CDR2 FYNNEI. CDR3 amino acids: CASSGGQGAIYGYTF. In DNA, the CDR3 is TGTGCCAGCAGTGGAGGACAGGGGGCAATCTATGGCTACACCTTC.

The chain recombines TRBV28 with TRBJ1-1; D is ambiguous. Germline V lookup: CDR1 MDHEN, CDR2 SYDVKM. The CDR3 runs 18 residues. V was cut by 2 bases and J by 5 bases, with 24 bases left in between. The CDR3 DNA reads TGTGCCAGCAGTTTAGCGGGTCAGGTTTCGGGATATAGTACTGAAGCTTTCTTT. It encodes CASSLAGQVSGYSTEAFF.

The gene calls are TRBV7-6 and TRBJ1-1, with TRBD1 matching 9 bases. Germline V gene lookup returns CDR1 SGHVS and CDR2 FNYEAQ. V gave up 5 bases and J gave up 4 bases; unmatched junction bases: 8. The length of the CDR3 is 15 residues. The CDR3: CASSAGQGKGTEAFF. The CDR3 nucleotides are TGTGCCAGCAGCGCTGGACAGGGGAAGGGCACTGAAGCTTTCTTT.

J is TRBJ2-3 and V is TRBV4-3, with D hard to call. The ends were cut back, 0 bases at V and 1 base at J, with 5 bases in the middle. In germline, CDR1 is LGHNA, CDR2 YSLEER. The CDR3 totals 14 residues. CDR3 nucleotide sequence: TGCGCCAGCAGCCAAGATGGGGGCACAGATACGCAGTATTTT. It is translated as CASSQDGGTDTQYF.

The chain carries TRBV6-5 and TRBJ1-1; D remains ambiguous. Trimming removed 6 bases from V and 0 bases from J, with 14 bases in between. This CDR3 region has 15 residues. Germline V gene lookup returns CDR1 MNHEY and CDR2 SVGAGI. The CDR3 DNA follows: TGTGCCAGCAGGCGTGGGATCGGCCTGAACACTGAAGCTTTCTTT. Protein: CASRRGIGLNTEAFF.

Comments on this clone: The sample has other DNA sequences that encode this CDR3 too. This chain links TRBV5-1 with TRBJ1-1; D not certain. Trimming pared 0 bases from V and 1 base from J, leaving 4 bases between. CDR3 length: 13 residues. The V gene's germline CDR1 is SGHRS and CDR2 YFSETQ. The CDR3 reads CASSLAGNTEAFF. The CDR3 DNA follows: TGCGCCAGCAGCTTGGCAGGGAACACTGAAGCTTTCTTT. The variable domain in full, completed from reference TRBV5-1 and TRBJ1-1, reads KAGVTQTPRYLIKTRGQQVTLSCSPISGHRSVSWYQQTPGQGLQFLFEYFSETQRNKGNFPGRFSGRQFSNSRSEMNVSTLELGDSALYLCASSLAGNTEAFFGQGTRLTVV.

The chain is built from TRBV7-2 and TRBJ1-1; D is uncertain. V lost 5 bases, J lost 1 base, and 8 bases lay in between. The CDR3 consists of 13 residues. Germline V lookup: CDR1 SGHTA, CDR2 FQGNSA. The DNA of the CDR3 is TGTGCCAGCAGCAAGGACGGGAACACTGAAGCTTTCTTT. Its protein is CASSKDGNTEAFF.

This chain links TRBV7-2 with TRBJ1-3, with 8 positions matching TRBD1. Per germline, CDR1 SGHTA and CDR2 FQGNSA. The CDR3 length is 16 residues. The trim removed 3 bases at V and 4 bases at J, leaving 8 bases unmatched. This CDR3 is CASSFRQGPAGNTIYF. CDR3 sequence (DNA): TGTGCCAGCAGCTTTAGACAGGGGCCGGCCGGAAACACCATATATTTT. Filled out from reference TRBV7-2 and TRBJ1-3, the complete variable domain reads GAGVSQSPSNKVTEKGKDVELRCDPISGHTALYWYRQSLGQGLEFLIYFQGNSAPDKSGLPSDRFSAERTGGSVSTLTIQRTQQEDSAVYLCASSFRQGPAGNTIYFGEGSWLTVV.

Only one count was recorded for this clone. J is TRBJ1-3 and V is TRBV10-3, with D perhaps TRBD1 (5 bases). CDR1 is ENHRY, CDR2 SYGVKD, per germline. The germline V and J ends were trimmed by 4 bases and 0 bases, with 10 bases remaining between them. The CDR3 is made up of 15 amino acids. The CDR3 here is CAISGQSSSGNTIYF. CDR3 nucleotides: TGTGCCATCAGTGGACAGTCCAGCTCTGGAAACACCATATATTTT.

V usage is TRBV18 and J usage is TRBJ2-5; the D is unclear. The CDR3 loop spans 13 amino acids. Germline assignment: CDR1 KGHSH and CDR2 LQKENI. V gave up 0 bases and J gave up 2 bases, with 4 bases separating them. CDR3 DNA sequence: TGTGCCAGCTCACCACCGGTTCAAGAGACCCAGTACTTC. Protein product: CASSPPVQETQYF.

The rearrangement uses TRBV7-9 and TRBJ2-3; D is ambiguous. CDR3 size: 12 residues. The ends were cut back, 1 base at V and 4 bases at J, with 3 bases in the middle. Looked up from germline, CDR1 is SEHNR and CDR2 is FQNEAQ (reference sequence). The CDR3 sequence is CASSLVPDTQYF. Here the CDR3 DNA reads TGTGCCAGCAGCTTAGTTCCAGATACGCAGTATTTT. The complete variable domain, with remaining parts taken from reference TRBV7-9 and TRBJ2-3, reads DTGVSQNPRHKITKRGQNVTFRCDPISEHNRLYWYRQTLGQGPEFLTYFQNEAQLEKSRLLSDRFSAERPKGSFSTLEIQRTEQGDSAMYLCASSLVPDTQYFGPGTRLTVL.

V gene TRBV18 combines with J gene TRBJ2-7; D is possibly TRBD1 or TRBD2 (5 bases each). V lost 3 bases, J lost 2 bases, and 11 bases lay in between. Germline CDR1 is KGHSH and CDR2 is LQKENI. The CDR3 is 14 residues long. This CDR3 is CASSPGRLPYEQYF. As DNA, the CDR3 is TGTGCCAGCTCACCGGGACGGCTTCCCTACGAGCAGTACTTC.